This T cell receptor (beta chain) was retrieved from a study of blood T cell repertoires in COVID-19. Study overall: The cDNA or gDNA used as material had been derived from T cells, B-cell-depleted T cells, or PBMCs.

Concerning this clone itself: This sample also contains other DNA sequences that code for the same CDR3.

The length of the CDR3 is 15 residues. Trimming pared 5 bases from V and 4 bases from J, leaving 17 bases between. Germline CDR1 and CDR2: MDHEN and SYDVKM. In the original processing: Reference gene primer amplification gave nucleated cell count estimates. Clones were sequenced by immunoSEQ multiplex PCR, and TCRdb holds only the in-frame ones, with some missing. That table supplies the V and J calls and clone size; D and trimming were determined from the DNA. The data contain 150,000 to 200,000 clones, around 90% of them singletons. The sequence derives from a human donor in a cohort sampled during active COVID-19. Sequencing used peripheral blood. This chain uses TRBV28 with TRBJ1-1; a weak D match, TRBD1 (5 bases). The CDR3 loop reads CASSIDSGSGTEAFF. CDR3 bases: TGTGCCAGCAGTATTGACTCAGGGTCGGGCACTGAAGCTTTCTTT.